These T cell receptor beta chains were read from a single sample in a study of blood T cell repertoires in COVID-19. The data were produced by immunoSEQ multiplex PCR, yet TCRdb's version contains in-frame clones alone and is incomplete. In the table there are tens of thousands of clones, over 75% of which are singletons. The sequencing sample was made of peripheral blood. These receptors were taken from a human donor in a cohort sampled during active COVID-19. The CDR3 runs from the conserved cysteine through the conserved F or W. The order of the fields is V gene, D gene, J gene, CDR3 protein. A D gene is named only where the DNA matches it firmly.

>TRBV5-1|-|TRBJ1-1
CASSPTPQVGENAFF
>TRBV9|-|TRBJ1-4
CASSVSIMGANEKLFF
>TRBV18|TRBD1|TRBJ1-5
CASSLDRGSNQPQHF
>TRBV3-1/TRBV3-2|-|TRBJ1-2
CASSVGQGGGYTF
>TRBV28|-|TRBJ2-7
CASSPTEGVRNEQYF
>TRBV2|TRBD1|TRBJ1-2
CASRPTGNVDGYTF
>TRBV9|TRBD1|TRBJ2-3
CASSVDSGTVTDTQYF
>TRBV6-2/TRBV6-3|TRBD1|TRBJ1-1
CASSYMTGGVSEAFF
>TRBV28|TRBD1|TRBJ2-7
CASTTTPGTGKTSSYEQYF
>TRBV5-8|-|TRBJ2-5
CASSLARVAGEETQYF
>TRBV27|TRBD1|TRBJ2-7
CASSTGTGMYEQYF
>TRBV18|-|TRBJ2-7
CASSPPGQQTYEQYF
>TRBV10-3|-|TRBJ2-5
CAISESGSSTQYF
>TRBV7-2|TRBD1|TRBJ1-6
CASSFRTGRNYNSPLHF
>TRBV19|-|TRBJ1-1
CASSTSTGGVFPSSTEAFF
>TRBV18|TRBD1|TRBJ1-6
CASSPTQGSGSPLHF
>TRBV5-1|TRBD1|TRBJ1-6
CASSLKDREDSPLHF
>TRBV7-8|TRBD1|TRBJ1-2
CASSPPGQASGGYTF
>TRBV10-2|-|TRBJ1-6
CASSESAGSGSPLHF
>TRBV11-2|-|TRBJ1-1
CASSLLGGNTEAFF
>TRBV28|-|TRBJ1-1
CASPPRQVTNTEAFF
>TRBV7-9|-|TRBJ2-2
CASSLAQPIAGELFF
>TRBV11-2|-|TRBJ1-4
CASSVRRRVGGIEKLFF
>TRBV3-1/TRBV3-2|-|TRBJ2-7
CASSQDPGPYEQYF
>TRBV12-5|-|TRBJ2-7
CASGLVSEQYF
>TRBV11-2|TRBD1|TRBJ2-5
CASSPGQGEETQYF
>TRBV7-8|-|TRBJ1-6
CASSLGGDSPLHF
>TRBV10-3|TRBD2|TRBJ2-5
CAISESRNSGGARETQYF
>TRBV7-9|TRBD2|TRBJ2-3
CASSSSGQGTDTQYF
>TRBV11-2|TRBD1|TRBJ2-2
CASSLISRTGLNTGELFF
>TRBV27|-|TRBJ2-3
CASRRTTPFDTQYF
>TRBV6-4|TRBD1|TRBJ2-2
CASSPGQGTGELFF
>TRBV6-5|TRBD1|TRBJ2-1
CASNRQGGNEQFF
>TRBV2|TRBD2|TRBJ2-1
CASSPPGLAEYNEQFF
>TRBV15|TRBD1|TRBJ1-2
CATSLRQGRHGYTF
>TRBV27|TRBD2|TRBJ2-7
CASSIARRGGRDPSSYEQYF
>TRBV19|-|TRBJ1-1
CASSSGLGVTEAFF
>TRBV27|TRBD1|TRBJ1-5
CASSLGGNYRGRGQPQHF
>TRBV11-3|TRBD1|TRBJ1-3
CASSLGPQGGGNTIYF
>TRBV19|TRBD1|TRBJ2-7
CASSQQGLREQYF
>TRBV27|-|TRBJ1-3
CATRSSGNTIYF
>TRBV15|-|TRBJ1-1
CATSREGEGTEAFF
>TRBV5-1|-|TRBJ2-1
CASSTDGYNEQFF
>TRBV6-6|TRBD1|TRBJ1-5
CASSYATGGINQPQHF
>TRBV5-1|TRBD1|TRBJ1-2
CASSLPDRDYGYTF